The source of this T cell receptor (beta chain) is a study of blood T cell repertoires in COVID-19. Study details: Whether acute or convalescent, the COVID-19 samples came from the United States, Italy and Spain. Sources were T cells, B-cell-depleted T cells, or PBMCs; the material itself was cDNA or gDNA.

V shed 6 bases and J shed 0 bases, with 15 bases lying between them. This CDR3 is 15 amino acids long. The germline gives CDR1 SEHNR, CDR2 FQNEAQ (reference sequence). Authors' methods: Estimation of nucleated cell counts relied on the amplification of reference gene primers. Here immunoSEQ multiplex PCR was the method, and the copy in TCRdb shows in-frame clones only, minus some. V and J calls and clone size are those listed in that table; D and trimming were worked out from the DNA. The table shows around 220,000 clones, with 80% to 85% occurring only once. This receptor was taken from a human donor in a cohort sampled during active COVID-19. Sequenced input: peripheral blood. The gene calls are TRBV7-9 and TRBJ2-7, with D perhaps matching TRBD2 (6 bases). This chain's CDR3 is CASSRASARSYEQYF. The CDR3 DNA follows: TGTGCCAGCAGTCGTGCTAGCGCACGCTCCTACGAGCAGTACTTC.